The sample holds a few counts of the clone carrying this TCR beta chain. The entry originates in a study of T cell repertoires in breast cancer. In the study overall: The roughly 20 tumors were mostly ER+/PR+.

Primers covering all TCR V genes were used in emulsion RT-PCR on CD8+ T cells. A second nested PCR with blocking oligonucleotides suppressed unpaired genes. TCRdb re-derived calls from the emulsion pairing reads in MiXCR, one entry per CDR3 protein. The table records about 40,000 distinct CDR3 sequences, about 50% of them present only once. CDR3 length: 15 residues. Trimming shortened V by 4 bases and J by 4 bases, and 13 bases separated the two germline ends. The germline gives CDR1 MNHEY, CDR2 SMNVEV (reference sequence). Source material: CD8+ T cells. This TCR came from a pool of human donors with breast cancer or a healthy control (not recorded which). The genes are TRBV27 and TRBJ1-4; a weak D match, TRBD1 (6 bases). CDR3 sequence: CASSYQGQVNEKLFF. The DNA for the CDR3 is TGTGCCAGCAGTTATCAGGGGCAGGTTAATGAAAAACTGTTTTTT.